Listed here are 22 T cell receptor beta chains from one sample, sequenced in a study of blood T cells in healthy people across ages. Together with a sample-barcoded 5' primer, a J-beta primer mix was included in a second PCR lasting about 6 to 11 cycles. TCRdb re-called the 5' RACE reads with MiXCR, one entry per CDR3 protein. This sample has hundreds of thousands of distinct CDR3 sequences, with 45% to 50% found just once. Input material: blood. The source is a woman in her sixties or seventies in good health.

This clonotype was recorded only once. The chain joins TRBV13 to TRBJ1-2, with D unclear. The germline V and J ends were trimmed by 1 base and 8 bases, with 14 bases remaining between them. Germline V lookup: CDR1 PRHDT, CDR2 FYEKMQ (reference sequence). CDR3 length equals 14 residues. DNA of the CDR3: TGTGCCAGCAGCTTAGACCCTCGGAATCGCGGCTACACCTTC. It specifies CASSLDPRNRGYTF.

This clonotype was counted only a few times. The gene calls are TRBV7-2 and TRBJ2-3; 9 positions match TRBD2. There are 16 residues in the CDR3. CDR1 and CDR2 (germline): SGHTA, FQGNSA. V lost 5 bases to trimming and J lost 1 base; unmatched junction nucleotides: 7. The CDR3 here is CASSSSGSRGTDTQYF. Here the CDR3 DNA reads TGTGCCAGCAGCAGTAGCGGGAGCAGGGGCACAGATACGCAGTATTTT.

The CDR3 loop reads CASSPGLGFYEQYF. CDR3 bases: TGTGCCAGCAGCCCAGGCTTAGGATTCTACGAGCAGTACTTC. The V call is TRBV7-2, the J call TRBJ2-7; no definite D call. Looked up from germline, CDR1 is SGHTA and CDR2 is FQGNSA. V was clipped by 5 bases and J by 3 bases, with 14 bases between them. The CDR3 has 14 amino acids.

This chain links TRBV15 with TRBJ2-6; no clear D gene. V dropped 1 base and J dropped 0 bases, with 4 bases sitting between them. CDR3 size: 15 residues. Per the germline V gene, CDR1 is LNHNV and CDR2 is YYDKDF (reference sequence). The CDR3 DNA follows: TGTGCCACCAGCAGAGCCTACTCTGGGGCCAACGTCCTGACTTTC. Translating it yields CATSRAYSGANVLTF.

CDR3 bases: TGTGCCAGCAGCCAGGTTCGACAGGGGACCGGGGAGCTGTTTTTT. This codes for CASSQVRQGTGELFF. The chain has TRBV4-2 and TRBJ2-2; 8 bases map to TRBD1. CDR1 and CDR2 from the germline V gene are LGHNA and YNFKEQ. The junction had 5 bases not matched to a gene; V was cut back by 3 bases and J by 5 bases. This CDR3 has 15 amino acids.

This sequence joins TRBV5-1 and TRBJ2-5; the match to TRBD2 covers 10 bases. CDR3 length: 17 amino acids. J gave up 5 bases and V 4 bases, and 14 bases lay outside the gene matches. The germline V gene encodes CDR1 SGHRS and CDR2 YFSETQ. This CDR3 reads CASSPGASGRVGETQYF. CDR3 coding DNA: TGCGCCAGCAGCCCTGGCGCTAGCGGGAGAGTAGGGGAGACCCAGTACTTC.

The CDR3 here is CASCLGLAGADEQFF. CDR3 DNA sequence: TGTGCCAGTTGCCTAGGACTAGCGGGAGCCGATGAGCAGTTCTTC. The V call is TRBV28, the J call TRBJ2-1, with 13 bases lining up with TRBD2. CDR3 size: 15 residues. Trimming cost V 9 bases and J 8 bases; bases outside gene matches: 10. The V gene's germline CDR1 is MDHEN and CDR2 SYDVKM.

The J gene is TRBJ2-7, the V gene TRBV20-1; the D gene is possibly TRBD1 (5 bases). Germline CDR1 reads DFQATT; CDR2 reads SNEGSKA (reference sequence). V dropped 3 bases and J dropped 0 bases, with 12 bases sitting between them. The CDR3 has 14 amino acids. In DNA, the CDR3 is TGCAGTGCTAGTCTGGACACCTACTCCTACGAGCAGTACTTC. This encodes CSASLDTYSYEQYF.

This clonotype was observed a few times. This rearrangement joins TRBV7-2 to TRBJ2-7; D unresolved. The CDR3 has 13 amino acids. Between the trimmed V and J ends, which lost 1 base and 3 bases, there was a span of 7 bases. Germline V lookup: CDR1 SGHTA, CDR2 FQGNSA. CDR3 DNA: TGTGCCAGCAGCTTAGTACACAGCTACGAGCAGTACTTC. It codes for CASSLVHSYEQYF.

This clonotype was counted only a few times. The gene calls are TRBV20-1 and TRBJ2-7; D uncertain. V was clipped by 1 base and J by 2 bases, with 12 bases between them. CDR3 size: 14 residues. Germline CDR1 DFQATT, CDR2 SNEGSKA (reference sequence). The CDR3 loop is CSARAARETYEQYF. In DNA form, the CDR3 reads TGCAGTGCTAGAGCTGCAAGGGAAACCTACGAGCAGTACTTC.

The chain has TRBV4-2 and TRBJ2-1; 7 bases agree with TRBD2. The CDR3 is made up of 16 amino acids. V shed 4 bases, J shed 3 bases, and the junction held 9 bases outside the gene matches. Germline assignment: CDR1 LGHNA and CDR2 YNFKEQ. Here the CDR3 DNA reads TGTGCCAGCAGCCGTGTCGAGGCTAGCGGCTACAATGAGCAGTTCTTC. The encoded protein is CASSRVEASGYNEQFF.

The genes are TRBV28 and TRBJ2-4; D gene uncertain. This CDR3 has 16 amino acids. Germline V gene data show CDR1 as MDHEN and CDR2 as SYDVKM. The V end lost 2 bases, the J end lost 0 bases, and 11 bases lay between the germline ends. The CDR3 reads CASSLGNSLAKNIQYF. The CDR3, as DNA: TGTGCCAGCAGTTTAGGGAACAGCCTAGCCAAAAACATTCAGTACTTC.

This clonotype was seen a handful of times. The CDR3 reads CSASGGKGAEAFF. In DNA form, the CDR3 reads TGCAGTGCTAGTGGGGGTAAGGGGGCTGAAGCTTTCTTT. V usage is TRBV20-1 and J usage is TRBJ1-1; possibly TRBD1 for D (6 bases). This CDR3 is 13 amino acids long. The ends were cut back, 3 bases at V and 6 bases at J, with 14 bases in the middle. Germline CDR1 reads DFQATT; CDR2 reads SNEGSKA (reference sequence).

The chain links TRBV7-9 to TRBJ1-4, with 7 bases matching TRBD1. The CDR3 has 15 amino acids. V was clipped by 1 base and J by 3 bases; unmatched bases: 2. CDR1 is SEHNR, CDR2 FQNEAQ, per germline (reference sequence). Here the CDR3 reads CASSLDRGPNEKLFF. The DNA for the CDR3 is TGTGCCAGCAGCTTAGACAGGGGACCTAATGAAAAACTGTTTTTT.

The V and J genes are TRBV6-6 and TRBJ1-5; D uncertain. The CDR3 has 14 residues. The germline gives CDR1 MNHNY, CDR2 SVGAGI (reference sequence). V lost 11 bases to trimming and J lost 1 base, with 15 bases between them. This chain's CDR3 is CASSKRVSNQPQHF. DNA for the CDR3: TGTGCCTCCTCGAAAAGGGTGAGCAATCAGCCCCAGCATTTT.

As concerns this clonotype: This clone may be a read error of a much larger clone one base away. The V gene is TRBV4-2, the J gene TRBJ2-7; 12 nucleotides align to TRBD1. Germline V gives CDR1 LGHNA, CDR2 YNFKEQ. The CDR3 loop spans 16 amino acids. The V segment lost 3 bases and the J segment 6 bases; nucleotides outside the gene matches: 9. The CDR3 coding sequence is TGTGCCAGCAGCCAGGTATTAGGGACAGGGGGCCGCGAGCAGTACTTC. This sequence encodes CASSQVLGTGGREQYF.

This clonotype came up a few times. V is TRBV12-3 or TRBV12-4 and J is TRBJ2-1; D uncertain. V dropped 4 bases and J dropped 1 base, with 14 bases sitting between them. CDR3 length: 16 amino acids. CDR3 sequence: CASSYDGRRSYNEQFF. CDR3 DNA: TGTGCCAGCAGTTATGATGGCAGGAGATCCTACAATGAGCAGTTCTTC.

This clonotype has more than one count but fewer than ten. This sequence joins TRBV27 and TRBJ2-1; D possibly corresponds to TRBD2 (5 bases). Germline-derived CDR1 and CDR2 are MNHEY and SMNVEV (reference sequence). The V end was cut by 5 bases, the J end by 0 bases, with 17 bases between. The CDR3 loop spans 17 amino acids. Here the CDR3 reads CASSRTTAAGSYNEQFF. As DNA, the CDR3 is TGTGCCAGCAGTCGAACAACTGCGGCGGGCTCCTACAATGAGCAGTTCTTC.

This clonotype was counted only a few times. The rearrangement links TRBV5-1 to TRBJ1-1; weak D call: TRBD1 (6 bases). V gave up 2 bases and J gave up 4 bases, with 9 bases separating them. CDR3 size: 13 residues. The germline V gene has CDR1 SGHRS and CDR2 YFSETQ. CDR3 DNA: TGCGCCAGCAGCTTCGACAGGACCACTGAAGCTTTCTTT. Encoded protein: CASSFDRTTEAFF.

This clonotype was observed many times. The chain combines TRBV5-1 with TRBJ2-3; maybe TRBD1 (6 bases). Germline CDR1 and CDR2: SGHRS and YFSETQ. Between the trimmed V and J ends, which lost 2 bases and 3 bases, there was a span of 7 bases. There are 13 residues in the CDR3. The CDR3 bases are TGCGCCAGCAGCTTTCAGGGGACAGATACGCAGTATTTT. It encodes CASSFQGTDTQYF.

The DNA of the CDR3 is TGCAGTGCTGGTACAGGGGGCCGTAGCAATCAGCCCCAGCATTTT. Protein product: CSAGTGGRSNQPQHF. The chain is built from TRBV20-1 and TRBJ1-5, with TRBD1 matching 9 bases. Germline V CDR1 and CDR2: DFQATT, SNEGSKA (reference sequence). This CDR3 region has 15 residues. The J segment lost 0 bases and the V segment lost 5 bases, leaving 5 bases of the junction unmatched.

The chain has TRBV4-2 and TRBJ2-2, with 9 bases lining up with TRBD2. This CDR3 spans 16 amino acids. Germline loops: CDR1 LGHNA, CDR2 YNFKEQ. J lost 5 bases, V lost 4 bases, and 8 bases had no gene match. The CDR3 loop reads CASSPAGAGGTGELFF. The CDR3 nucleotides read TGTGCCAGCAGCCCCGCGGGAGCGGGAGGAACCGGGGAGCTGTTTTTT.